This record concerns one T cell receptor (beta chain) sequence. The CDR3 runs 16 residues. This record belongs to a study of control samples from healthy donors and cancer patients. This table comes from immunoSEQ multiplex PCR, and its TCRdb copy is limited to in-frame clones, with some not included. The profile covers around 150,000 clones, with roughly 89% appearing a single time and 12% taken by the ten largest. The clonotype was recovered from a young man in good health. The sequenced sample was blood. The V gene is TRBV21-1, the J gene TRBJ2-7; the table names TRBD1, a call not compared with the DNA. TRBV21-1 is termed a pseudogene. CDR3 DNA sequence: TGTGCCAGCAGCGCCCCCGGCGGGCGGACAGACTACGAGCAGTACTTC. Amino acid sequence: CASSAPGGRTDYEQYF.